This passage covers 26 T cell receptor beta chains from one sample sequenced in a study of technical replicates of blood from a handful of donors. Only in-frame clones appear in the TCRdb table, and some are missing; sequencing was by immunoSEQ multiplex PCR. The sample consists of about 83,000 clones, around 90% of them appearing once. The sample taken for sequencing was T cells isolated from PBMCs. The receptors come from a human donor in good health.

J is TRBJ2-1 and V is TRBV21-1; no DNA check was done on the table's D call, TRBD2. TRBV21-1 is marked as a pseudogene. The CDR3 totals 16 residues. The CDR3 loop is CASSVRGGRTYNEQFF. CDR3 sequence (DNA): TGTGCCAGCAGCGTGCGGGGGGGTAGGACCTACAATGAGCAGTTCTTC.

The chain links TRBV18 to TRBJ1-2; 8 nucleotides match TRBD1. With 5 bases clipped from V and 8 bases from J, the junction kept 10 bases outside the gene matches. From germline, CDR1 is KGHSH and CDR2 LQKENI. The CDR3 has 14 residues. CDR3 region: CASSTKTGEVGYTF. The CDR3 nucleotides read TGTGCCAGCTCAACGAAGACAGGGGAAGTGGGCTACACCTTC. Complete variable domain (other parts from reference TRBV18 and TRBJ1-2): NAGVMQNPRHLVRRRGQEARLRCSPMKGHSHVYWYRQLPEEGLKFMVYLQKENIIDESGMPKERFSAEFPKEGPSILRIQQVVRGDSAAYFCASSTKTGEVGYTFGSGTRLTVV.

This clone showed up just a few times. Additional DNA sequences in this sample encode the identical CDR3. CDR3 loop: CAWSYNQETQYF. CDR3 DNA sequence: TGTGCCTGGAGTTACAACCAAGAGACCCAGTACTTC. V gene TRBV30 combines with J gene TRBJ2-5; no reliable D call. Trimming removed 2 bases from V and 0 bases from J, with 4 bases in between. The CDR3 sequence is 12 residues long. Germline lookup yields CDR1 GTSNPN and CDR2 SVGIG (reference sequence). The full variable domain, rest sourced from reference TRBV30 and TRBJ2-5, is SQTIHQWPATLVQPVGSPLSLECTVEGTSNPNLYWYRQAAGRGLQLLFYSVGIGQISSEVPQNLSASRPQDRQFILSSKKLLLSDSGFYLCAWSYNQETQYFGPGTRLLVL.

The V gene is TRBV4-2, the J gene TRBJ2-3, with TRBD2 matching over 12 bases. The CDR3 spans 19 residues. After removal of 1 base from V and 4 bases from J, the junction contained 12 bases not matched to a gene. Germline V gene data show CDR1 as LGHNA and CDR2 as YNFKEQ. CDR3 loop: CASSQAGARLAGDADTQYF. The DNA for the CDR3 is TGTGCCAGCAGCCAAGCTGGCGCCCGACTAGCGGGAGACGCAGATACGCAGTATTTT.

This clone showed up just once. V usage is TRBV2 and J usage is TRBJ1-1, with a tentative D call TRBD1 (6 bases). Germline CDR1 SNHLY, CDR2 FYNNEI. The CDR3 totals 15 residues. Trimming took off 4 bases at V and 2 bases at J, with 14 bases between the two ends. The CDR3 spells CASSGRAGANTEAFF. CDR3 in DNA: TGTGCCAGCAGTGGAAGGGCAGGGGCAAACACTGAAGCTTTCTTT.

V is TRBV30 and J is TRBJ1-1; no reliable D call. The CDR3 consists of 15 residues. Trimming took off 0 bases at V and 1 base at J, with 12 bases between the two ends. CDR1 is GTSNPN, CDR2 SVGIG, per germline (reference sequence). Here the CDR3 reads CAWSVTRVTNTEAFF. CDR3 sequence (DNA): TGTGCCTGGAGTGTAACTAGGGTAACGAACACTGAAGCTTTCTTT.

The chain recombines TRBV28 with TRBJ2-7; D ambiguous. The length of the CDR3 is 11 residues. The germline V gene encodes CDR1 MDHEN and CDR2 SYDVKM. V dropped 4 bases and J dropped 6 bases, with 7 bases sitting between them. The CDR3 bases are TGTGCCAGCAGTTCCCCCCGCGAGCAGTACTTC. Residues: CASSSPREQYF.

Only one count was recorded for this clone. The rearrangement joins TRBV5-1 to TRBJ2-3; possible D gene TRBD1, 6 bases. Between the trimmed V and J ends, which lost 0 bases and 1 base, there was a span of 9 bases. The CDR3 is 15 residues long. CDR1 is SGHRS and CDR2 is YFSETQ in the germline V gene. The CDR3 reads CASSLVTGGTDTQYF. CDR3 sequence (DNA): TGCGCCAGCAGCTTGGTGACAGGAGGCACAGATACGCAGTATTTT.

The chain employs TRBV6-5 and TRBJ1-2; D remains unclear. V was cut by 0 bases and J by 6 bases, with 8 bases left in between. The CDR3 is 13 amino acids. From germline, CDR1 is MNHEY and CDR2 SVGAGI. The CDR3 sequence is CASSYSVGDGYTF. CDR3 sequence (DNA): TGTGCCAGCAGTTACTCGGTCGGGGATGGCTACACCTTC.

The chain is built from TRBV29-1 and TRBJ1-1, with D hard to call. CDR3 length equals 13 residues. The germline V gene encodes CDR1 SQVTM and CDR2 ANQGSEA. V was trimmed by 4 bases and J by 0 bases, leaving 9 bases between them. The CDR3 region has the DNA TGCAGCGTTGTCTTCAGGATGAACACTGAAGCTTTCTTT. Translation: CSVVFRMNTEAFF.

This chain joins TRBV10-3 and TRBJ2-5; possibly TRBD1 for D (6 bases). CDR3 size: 13 residues. Trimming left V 4 bases short and J 5 bases short, with 11 bases between. In germline, CDR1 is ENHRY, CDR2 SYGVKD. CDR3 nucleotide sequence: TGTGCCATCAGTGGAAGGGGGATGGAGACCCAGTACTTC. Its translation: CAISGRGMETQYF.

The V and J genes are TRBV7-9 and TRBJ1-2; D is ambiguous. The CDR3 has 16 residues. Germline CDR1 and CDR2: SEHNR and FQNEAQ (reference sequence). The germline V and J ends were trimmed by 4 bases and 1 base, with 16 bases remaining between them. CDR3 amino acids: CASSSVGLSFNYGYTF. CDR3 in DNA: TGTGCCAGCAGCTCGGTCGGACTGAGTTTTAACTATGGCTACACCTTC.

V gene TRBV5-4 combines with J gene TRBJ2-1; 8 bases are a match to TRBD2. The V gene's germline CDR1 is SGHNT and CDR2 YYREEE (reference sequence). The trim removed 4 bases at V and 4 bases at J, leaving 13 bases unmatched. The CDR3 has 17 amino acids. The CDR3 spells CASSVGGIAGLYNEQFF. Here the CDR3 DNA reads TGTGCCAGCAGCGTCGGGGGCATAGCGGGATTATACAATGAGCAGTTCTTC.

This clone was seen once. The V call is TRBV27, the J call TRBJ2-1; 12 nucleotides line up with TRBD2. The ends lost 5 bases at V and 3 bases at J; junction bases unmatched: 5. CDR3 length: 16 residues. The germline V gene has CDR1 MNHEY and CDR2 SMNVEV (reference sequence). CDR3 nucleotides: TGTGCCAGCAGTGCCCGGACTAGCGGGAACTACAATGAGCAGTTCTTC. Its protein product is CASSARTSGNYNEQFF.

In this sample, this clone turned up a few times. This sequence joins TRBV29-1 and TRBJ2-4; the D is unclear. The V gene lost 6 bases and the J gene lost 5 bases, with 14 bases spanning the gap. The CDR3 contains 13 residues. CDR1 is SQVTM, CDR2 ANQGSEA, per germline. As DNA, the CDR3 is TGCAGCGTCCTACTCCTTTTCCAAAACATTCAGTACTTC. This codes for CSVLLLFQNIQYF.

This chain connects TRBV19 to TRBJ1-6; D perhaps matches TRBD1 (5 bases). Germline lookup yields CDR1 LNHDA and CDR2 SQIVND (reference sequence). The CDR3 is 13 residues long. V was cut by 4 bases and J by 9 bases, with 10 bases left in between. The CDR3 DNA reads TGTGCCAGTAGTAGTGGGGGGACTTCACCCCTCCACTTT. Its translation: CASSSGGTSPLHF.

The gene calls are TRBV10-3 and TRBJ1-1; D remains unclear. V lost 1 base and J 1 base, leaving 10 bases between the germline ends. The CDR3 covers 15 residues. Germline V CDR1 and CDR2: ENHRY, SYGVKD. The CDR3 region has the DNA TGTGCCATCAGTGAGTGGAGGGAGGCGAACACTGAAGCTTTCTTT. Its translation is CAISEWREANTEAFF.

The chain uses TRBV5-1 and TRBJ1-1; D is unresolved. V was pared by 0 bases and J by 4 bases, with 16 bases between. This CDR3 contains 16 residues. Germline CDR1 is SGHRS and CDR2 is YFSETQ. The CDR3 protein is CASSLASWTSSTEAFF. CDR3 sequence (DNA): TGCGCCAGCAGCTTGGCCAGCTGGACTTCATCCACTGAAGCTTTCTTT. Full variable domain (missing parts from reference TRBV5-1 and TRBJ1-1): KAGVTQTPRYLIKTRGQQVTLSCSPISGHRSVSWYQQTPGQGLQFLFEYFSETQRNKGNFPGRFSGRQFSNSRSEMNVSTLELGDSALYLCASSLASWTSSTEAFFGQGTRLTVV.

The gene calls are TRBV2 and TRBJ2-7; 10 nucleotides match TRBD2. V was pared by 7 bases and J by 1 base, with 1 base of the junction left unmatched. The CDR3 totals 13 residues. Germline values: CDR1 SNHLY, CDR2 FYNNEI. The CDR3 spells CASKLAGSYEQYF. CDR3 coding DNA: TGTGCCAGCAAACTAGCGGGATCCTACGAGCAGTACTTC.

V usage is TRBV14 and J usage is TRBJ2-5; 12 nucleotides line up with TRBD2. After removal of 1 base from V and 2 bases from J, the junction contained 8 bases not matched to a gene. This CDR3 spans 18 amino acids. The V gene's germline CDR1 is SGHDN and CDR2 FVKESK. CDR3 coding DNA: TGTGCCAGCAGCCAAGGGCTAGCGGGGGGGTTCTTTCAAGAGACCCAGTACTTC. Protein product: CASSQGLAGGFFQETQYF.

This sequence joins TRBV5-1 and TRBJ1-2; 10 nucleotides line up with TRBD1. The CDR3 is 15 amino acids. The V and J ends lost 2 bases and 7 bases, in that order; junction bases with no gene match: 8. Germline CDR1 reads SGHRS; CDR2 reads YFSETQ. The DNA for the CDR3 is TGCGCCAGCAGCTTATCCGGGACAGGGGATTCTGGCTACACCTTC. Residues: CASSLSGTGDSGYTF.

The chain is built from TRBV7-3 and TRBJ2-3, with a weak D call TRBD2 (6 bases). CDR1 is SGHTA, CDR2 FQGTGA, per germline. The CDR3 is 15 residues long. Trimming removed 0 bases from V and 1 base from J, with 8 bases in between. The CDR3 DNA reads TGTGCCAGCAGCTTAACCCAGCGGGGCACAGATACGCAGTATTTT. Translation gives CASSLTQRGTDTQYF.

This chain connects TRBV5-8 to TRBJ1-1; 7 bases are a match to TRBD1. V lost 0 bases, J lost 1 base, and 3 bases stayed unmatched. This CDR3 is built from 15 residues. The germline V gene encodes CDR1 SGHTS and CDR2 YDEGEE. In DNA form, the CDR3 reads TGTGCCAGCAGCTTGGGGTACAGGGGGAACACTGAAGCTTTCTTT. Amino acids: CASSLGYRGNTEAFF.

The rearrangement uses TRBV7-9 and TRBJ1-2; D is ambiguous. This CDR3 is built from 15 residues. V lost 3 bases and J 8 bases, leaving 19 bases between the germline ends. Germline V gives CDR1 SEHNR, CDR2 FQNEAQ (reference sequence). The CDR3 sequence is CASSLDMSVSEGYTF. The CDR3 DNA reads as TGTGCCAGCAGCTTGGATATGAGCGTGTCAGAAGGCTACACCTTC.

This clone has more than one count but fewer than ten. The V and J genes are TRBV29-1 and TRBJ1-2, with a tentative D call TRBD1 (5 bases). V gave up 5 bases and J gave up 4 bases, with 11 bases separating them. Germline V gene data show CDR1 as SQVTM and CDR2 as ANQGSEA. The length of the CDR3 is 12 residues. CDR3 residues: CSVLGGGYGYTF. CDR3 in DNA: TGCAGCGTTCTCGGGGGAGGCTATGGCTACACCTTC.

CDR3 in DNA: TGTGCCAGCAGCCAATCTGACAGGGGGTCTTACAATGAGCAGTTCTTC. This sequence encodes CASSQSDRGSYNEQFF. V and J are TRBV4-2 and TRBJ2-1; the match to TRBD1 covers 9 bases. Germline CDR1 reads LGHNA; CDR2 reads YNFKEQ. CDR3 length equals 16 residues. The ends lost 2 bases at V and 4 bases at J; junction bases unmatched: 6.